This TCR beta chain was identified during a study of OX40 agonist ivuxolimab in advanced cancers. Trimming cost V 5 bases and J 1 base; bases outside gene matches: 8. The CDR3 length is 16 residues. The V gene's germline CDR1 is SNHLY and CDR2 FYNNEI. Concerning this clone itself: Its specificity is unknown.

General study results and limits: Compared with CD4+, CD8+ T cells on average had more expanded clones. In the 0.1 to 3.0 mg/kg range, CD4+ and CD8+ blood T cells had expanded clonally by week 6.

Assay used: immunoSEQ multiplex PCR; TCRdb lists only in-frame clones, some missing. Among tens of thousands of clones listed, 75% to 90% were seen once. The chain couples TRBV2 to TRBJ2-7; 10 bases agree with TRBD1. This sequence was found in an adult with an advanced solid tumor such as melanoma, head and neck, liver or kidney cancer. Source: CD4+ or CD8+ T cells sorted from blood, taken in a trial of the OX40 agonist ivuxolimab. The CDR3 reads CASSPTGGDVSYEQYF. The CDR3 DNA follows: TGTGCCAGCAGTCCGACAGGGGGCGATGTGTCCTACGAGCAGTACTTC.